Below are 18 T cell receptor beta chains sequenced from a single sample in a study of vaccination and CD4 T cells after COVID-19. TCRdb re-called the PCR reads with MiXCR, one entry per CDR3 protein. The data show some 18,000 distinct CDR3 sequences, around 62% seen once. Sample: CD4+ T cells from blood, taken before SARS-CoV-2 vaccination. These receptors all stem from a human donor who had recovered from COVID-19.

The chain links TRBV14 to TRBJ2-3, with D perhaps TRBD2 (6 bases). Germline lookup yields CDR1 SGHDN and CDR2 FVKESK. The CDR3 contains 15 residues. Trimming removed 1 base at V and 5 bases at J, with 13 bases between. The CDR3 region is CASSQGGYGGDTQYF. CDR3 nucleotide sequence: TGTGCCAGCAGCCAAGGAGGGTACGGGGGAGATACGCAGTATTTT.

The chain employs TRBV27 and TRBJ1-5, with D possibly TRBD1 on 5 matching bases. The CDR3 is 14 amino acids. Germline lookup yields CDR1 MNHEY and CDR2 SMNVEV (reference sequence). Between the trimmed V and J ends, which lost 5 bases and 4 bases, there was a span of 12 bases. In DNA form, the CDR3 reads TGTGCCAGCAGTCCCACGACAGAAAATCAGCCCCAGCATTTT. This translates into CASSPTTENQPQHF.

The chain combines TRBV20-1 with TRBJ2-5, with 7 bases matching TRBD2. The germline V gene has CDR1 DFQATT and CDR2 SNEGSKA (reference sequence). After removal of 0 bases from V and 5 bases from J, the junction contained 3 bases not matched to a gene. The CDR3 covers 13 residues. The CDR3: CSAREGGGETQYF. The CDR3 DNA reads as TGCAGTGCTAGAGAGGGGGGGGGGGAGACCCAGTACTTC.

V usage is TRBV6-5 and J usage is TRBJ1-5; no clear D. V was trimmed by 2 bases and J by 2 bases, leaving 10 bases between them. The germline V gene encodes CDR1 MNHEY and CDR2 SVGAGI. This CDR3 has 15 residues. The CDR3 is CASSYRGSGNQPQHF. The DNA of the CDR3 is TGTGCCAGCAGTTACAGAGGCAGTGGCAATCAGCCCCAGCATTTT.

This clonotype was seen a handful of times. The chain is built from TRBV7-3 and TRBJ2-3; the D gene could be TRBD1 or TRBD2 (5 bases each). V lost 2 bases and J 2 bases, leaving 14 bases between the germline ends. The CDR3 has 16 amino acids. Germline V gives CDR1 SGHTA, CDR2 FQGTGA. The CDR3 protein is CASSLGTPSNTDTQYF. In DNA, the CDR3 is TGTGCCAGCAGCTTAGGGACGCCATCAAACACAGATACGCAGTATTTT.

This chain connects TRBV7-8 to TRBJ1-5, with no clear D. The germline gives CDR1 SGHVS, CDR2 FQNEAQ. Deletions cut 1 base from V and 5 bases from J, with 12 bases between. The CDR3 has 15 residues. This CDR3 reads CASSLGVSEDQPQHF. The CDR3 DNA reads TGTGCCAGCAGCTTAGGGGTTTCGGAGGATCAGCCCCAGCATTTT.

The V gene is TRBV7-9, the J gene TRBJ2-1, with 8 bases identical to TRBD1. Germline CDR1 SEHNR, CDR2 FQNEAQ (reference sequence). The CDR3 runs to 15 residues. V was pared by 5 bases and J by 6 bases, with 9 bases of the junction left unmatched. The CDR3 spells CASSPGGQDINEQFF. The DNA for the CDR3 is TGTGCCAGCAGCCCAGGGGGACAGGATATCAATGAGCAGTTCTTC.

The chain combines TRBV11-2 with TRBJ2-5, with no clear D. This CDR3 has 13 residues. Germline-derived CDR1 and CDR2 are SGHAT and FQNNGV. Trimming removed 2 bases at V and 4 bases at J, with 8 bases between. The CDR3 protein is CASSLRVAETQYF. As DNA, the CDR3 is TGTGCCAGCAGCTTACGGGTGGCAGAGACCCAGTACTTC.

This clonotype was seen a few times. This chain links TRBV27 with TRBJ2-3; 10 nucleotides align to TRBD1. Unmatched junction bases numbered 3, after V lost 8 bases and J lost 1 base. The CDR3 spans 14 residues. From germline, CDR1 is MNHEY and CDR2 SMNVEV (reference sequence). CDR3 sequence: CASRDRGGTDTQYF. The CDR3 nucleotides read TGTGCCAGCCGGGACAGGGGAGGCACAGATACGCAGTATTTT.

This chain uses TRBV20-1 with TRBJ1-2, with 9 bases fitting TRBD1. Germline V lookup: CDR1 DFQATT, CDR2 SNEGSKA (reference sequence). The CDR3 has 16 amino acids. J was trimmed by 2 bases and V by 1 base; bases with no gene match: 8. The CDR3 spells CSARASTGTGNYGYTF. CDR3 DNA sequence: TGCAGTGCTAGAGCCTCGACCGGGACAGGGAACTATGGCTACACCTTC.

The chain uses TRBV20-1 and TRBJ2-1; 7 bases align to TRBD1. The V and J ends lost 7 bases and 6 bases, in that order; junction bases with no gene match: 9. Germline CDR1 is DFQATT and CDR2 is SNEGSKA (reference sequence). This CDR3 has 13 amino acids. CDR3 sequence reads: CSDDRAGINEQFF. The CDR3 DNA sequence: TGCAGTGACGACAGGGCAGGGATCAATGAGCAGTTCTTC.

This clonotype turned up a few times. As DNA, the CDR3 is TGTGCCAGTAGCGTTCAAAGTATTCAGCCCCAGCATTTT. As protein: CASSVQSIQPQHF. This chain connects TRBV19 to TRBJ1-5, with unresolved D. The CDR3 has 13 amino acids. Germline CDR1 reads LNHDA; CDR2 reads SQIVND (reference sequence). Trimming pared 6 bases from V and 6 bases from J, leaving 12 bases between.

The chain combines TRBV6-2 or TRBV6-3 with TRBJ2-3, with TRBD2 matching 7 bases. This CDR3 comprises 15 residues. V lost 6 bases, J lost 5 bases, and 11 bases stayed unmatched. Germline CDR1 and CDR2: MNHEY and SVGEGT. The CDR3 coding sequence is TGTGCCAGCAGCCACCGGGGACTACGGAGAGATACGCAGTATTTT. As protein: CASSHRGLRRDTQYF.

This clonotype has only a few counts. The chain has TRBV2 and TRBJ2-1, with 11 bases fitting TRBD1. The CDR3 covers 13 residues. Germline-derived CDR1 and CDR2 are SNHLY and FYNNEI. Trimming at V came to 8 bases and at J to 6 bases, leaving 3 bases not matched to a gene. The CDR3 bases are TGTGCCAGCGCCGGGACAGGGGGCAATGAGCAGTTCTTC. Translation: CASAGTGGNEQFF.

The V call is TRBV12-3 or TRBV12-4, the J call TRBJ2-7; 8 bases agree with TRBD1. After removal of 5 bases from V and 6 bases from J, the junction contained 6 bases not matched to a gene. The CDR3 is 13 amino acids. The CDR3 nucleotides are TGTGCCAGCAGTCCCGCCAGGGGGCGCGAGCAGTACTTC. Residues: CASSPARGREQYF.

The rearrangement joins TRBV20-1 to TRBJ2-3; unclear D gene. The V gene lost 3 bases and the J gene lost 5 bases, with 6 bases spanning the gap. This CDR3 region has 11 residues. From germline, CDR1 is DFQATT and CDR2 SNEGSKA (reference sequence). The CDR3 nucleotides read TGCAGTGCTAGTCTAGTAGATACGCAGTATTTT. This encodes CSASLVDTQYF.

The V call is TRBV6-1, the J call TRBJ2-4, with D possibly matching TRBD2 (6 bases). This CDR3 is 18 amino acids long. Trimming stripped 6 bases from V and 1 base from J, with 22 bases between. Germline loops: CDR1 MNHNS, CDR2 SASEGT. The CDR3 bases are TGTGCCAGCAGCGAGAGTTTAGCGTCGGGAGCGGCCAAAAACATTCAGTACTTC. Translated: CASSESLASGAAKNIQYF.

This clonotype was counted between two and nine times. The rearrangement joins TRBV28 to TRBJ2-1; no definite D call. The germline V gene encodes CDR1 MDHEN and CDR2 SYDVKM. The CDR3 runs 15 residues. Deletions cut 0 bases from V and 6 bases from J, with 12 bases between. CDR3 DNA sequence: TGTGCCAGCAGTTTATGGGACGAAAGAGGCAATGAGCAGTTCTTC. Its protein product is CASSLWDERGNEQFF.